One and the same sample provided the 18 T cell receptor beta chains below, sequenced in a study of cytomegalovirus exposure and HLA in healthy donors. TCRdb keeps only in-frame clones here, not all; method: immunoSEQ multiplex PCR. The sample shows around 150,000 clones, about 86% of them seen only once. The source material was PBMCs. The receptors were sampled from a young woman in good health and CMV-seronegative.

This clone appeared a single time. The rearrangement links TRBV4-2 to TRBJ2-5, with D possibly matching TRBD1 (6 bases). Trimming stripped 0 bases from V and 5 bases from J, with 7 bases between. The CDR3 has 13 amino acids. Germline loops: CDR1 LGHNA, CDR2 YNFKEQ. CDR3 bases: TGTGCCAGCAGCCAAGATAGGGGGGAGACCCAGTACTTC. Its translation: CASSQDRGETQYF.

The chain couples TRBV6-6 to TRBJ1-3; maybe TRBD1 (6 bases). Trimming took off 2 bases at V and 0 bases at J, with 11 bases between the two ends. There are 16 residues in the CDR3. Germline V gene lookup returns CDR1 MNHNY and CDR2 SVGAGI (reference sequence). CDR3 DNA sequence: TGTGCCAGCAGTTACGGGACAACTCACTCTGGAAACACCATATATTTT. This encodes CASSYGTTHSGNTIYF.

The chain has TRBV5-1 and TRBJ1-3; D unclear. V shed 0 bases and J shed 0 bases, with 7 bases lying between them. Per the germline V gene, CDR1 is SGHRS and CDR2 is YFSETQ. The CDR3 has 15 amino acids. The DNA of the CDR3 is TGCGCCAGCAGCTTGGGGAGCACCTCTGGAAACACCATATATTTT. Encoded protein: CASSLGSTSGNTIYF.

This chain connects TRBV5-1 to TRBJ2-6; D is ambiguous. The germline V gene encodes CDR1 SGHRS and CDR2 YFSETQ. V gave up 3 bases and J gave up 0 bases, with 4 bases separating them. CDR3 length: 14 residues. CDR3 bases: TGCGCCAGCAGCTCGGTCTCTGGGGCCAACGTCCTGACTTTC. This sequence encodes CASSSVSGANVLTF.

The rearrangement uses TRBV6-1 and TRBJ1-1; D is possibly TRBD1 (6 bases). The germline gives CDR1 MNHNS, CDR2 SASEGT. V shed 10 bases and J shed 0 bases, with 15 bases lying between them. CDR3 length: 14 residues. The CDR3 loop is CATVRQVMNTEAFF. The CDR3 bases are TGTGCCACGGTGAGACAGGTGATGAACACTGAAGCTTTCTTT.

The chain is built from TRBV15 and TRBJ1-5, with TRBD1 matching 12 bases. Germline CDR1 LNHNV, CDR2 YYDKDF (reference sequence). This CDR3 spans 16 amino acids. V lost 1 base and J lost 7; bases outside the gene matches: 5. CDR3 DNA sequence: TGTGCCACCAGCAGAGGGGACAGGGGGCGCGGGCAGCCCCAGCATTTT. This codes for CATSRGDRGRGQPQHF.

The chain is built from TRBV5-1 and TRBJ1-1; D not certain. Trimming shortened V by 0 bases and J by 8 bases, and 14 bases separated the two germline ends. The CDR3 has 14 amino acids. The germline CDR1 and CDR2 sequences are SGHRS and YFSETQ. CDR3 region: CASSLVEVGLEAFF. The CDR3 DNA sequence: TGCGCCAGCAGCTTGGTAGAAGTCGGTTTGGAAGCTTTCTTT.

The chain uses TRBV10-3 and TRBJ2-7; D gene ambiguous. CDR3 length: 13 residues. Between the trimmed V and J ends, which lost 3 bases and 2 bases, there was a span of 8 bases. Germline-derived CDR1 and CDR2 are ENHRY and SYGVKD. Written as DNA, the CDR3 is TGTGCCATCAGTGACACTGACACCTACGAGCAGTACTTC. Its translation is CAISDTDTYEQYF.

This chain connects TRBV29-1 to TRBJ2-1; perhaps TRBD1 as D (5 bases). The CDR3 extends over 13 amino acids. Germline V gives CDR1 SQVTM, CDR2 ANQGSEA. Trimming stripped 2 bases from V and 4 bases from J, with 9 bases between. The CDR3 sequence: CSVEIDRYNEQFF. CDR3 nucleotides: TGCAGCGTTGAAATCGACAGATACAATGAGCAGTTCTTC.

V usage is TRBV7-9 and J usage is TRBJ1-1; D possibly corresponds to TRBD1 (5 bases). V lost 1 base to trimming and J lost 5 bases, with 14 bases between them. From germline, CDR1 is SEHNR and CDR2 FQNEAQ (reference sequence). This CDR3 spans 15 amino acids. The CDR3 loop reads CASSLVRGGETEAFF. CDR3 sequence (DNA): TGTGCCAGCAGCTTAGTGAGAGGAGGGGAGACTGAAGCTTTCTTT.

This chain connects TRBV7-3 to TRBJ2-1; D gene ambiguous. Trimming stripped 5 bases from V and 1 base from J, with 12 bases between. Germline values: CDR1 SGHTA, CDR2 FQGTGA. The CDR3 has 15 residues. CDR3 loop: CASSPLASSYNEQFF. The CDR3 DNA reads as TGTGCCAGCAGCCCACTTGCCTCATCCTACAATGAGCAGTTCTTC.

For the CDR3, the DNA is TGTGCCAGCAGCAAACGGGACAGCCAGCCCCAGCATTTT. This translates into CASSKRDSQPQHF. The V gene is TRBV27, the J gene TRBJ1-5, with 7 bases that match TRBD1. Germline lookup yields CDR1 MNHEY and CDR2 SMNVEV (reference sequence). Losses at the gene ends were 6 bases for V and 7 bases for J; bases not matched to a gene: 6. The CDR3 runs to 13 residues.

This clone was seen just once. The chain employs TRBV30 and TRBJ1-2; 8 nucleotides agree with TRBD1. The ends lost 3 bases at V and 2 bases at J; junction bases unmatched: 14. CDR1 is GTSNPN and CDR2 is SVGIG in the germline V gene (reference sequence). The length of the CDR3 is 17 residues. CDR3 in DNA: TGTGCCTGGAGAGAGGGGGGCAGGGGGCCGGAGAACTATGGCTACACCTTC. Amino acid sequence: CAWREGGRGPENYGYTF.

The genes are TRBV6-5 and TRBJ2-1; TRBD2 matches 11 bases. Germline CDR1 reads MNHEY; CDR2 reads SVGAGI. V lost 3 bases, J lost 4 bases, and 2 bases stayed unmatched. This CDR3 region has 15 residues. The CDR3 loop reads CASSYSGGDYNEQFF. The CDR3 DNA is TGTGCCAGCAGTTATAGCGGGGGGGATTACAATGAGCAGTTCTTC.

The J gene is TRBJ1-5, the V gene TRBV18; D uncertain. The CDR3 is 13 amino acids. The germline CDR1 and CDR2 sequences are KGHSH and LQKENI. Trimming removed 3 bases from V and 5 bases from J, with 8 bases in between. CDR3 loop: CASSPGWDQPQHF. As DNA, the CDR3 is TGTGCCAGCTCACCCGGTTGGGATCAGCCCCAGCATTTT.

This chain joins TRBV15 and TRBJ1-2; no firm D call. The CDR3 is 14 amino acids. Germline values: CDR1 LNHNV, CDR2 YYDKDF (reference sequence). V lost 0 bases to trimming and J lost 3 bases, with 8 bases between them. CDR3 region: CATSRDMADYGYTF. The CDR3 DNA sequence: TGTGCCACCAGCAGAGATATGGCAGACTATGGCTACACCTTC.

The rearrangement links TRBV7-2 to TRBJ2-1; 8 bases agree with TRBD2. The junction had 15 bases not matched to a gene; V was cut back by 4 bases and J by 10 bases. The CDR3 is 16 residues long. CDR1 is SGHTA and CDR2 is FQGNSA in the germline V gene. CDR3 DNA: TGTGCCAGCAGCTCCCGGCGCGGGAGGTCACGAAACGAGCAGTTCTTC. Translating gives CASSSRRGRSRNEQFF.

The chain employs TRBV7-2 and TRBJ1-2, with a weak D call TRBD1 (5 bases). The CDR3 extends over 15 amino acids. The V gene lost 4 bases and the J gene lost 4 bases, with 16 bases spanning the gap. Germline CDR1 is SGHTA and CDR2 is FQGNSA. The DNA for the CDR3 is TGTGCCAGCAGCTCCCCGGGGGGGATGGGCTATGGCTACACCTTC. It specifies CASSSPGGMGYGYTF.